The text below deals with one T cell receptor (beta chain). Its antigen is as yet unknown. Clones were sequenced by immunoSEQ multiplex PCR, and TCRdb holds only the in-frame ones, with some missing. The table includes under 35,000 clones, 82% detected once. The data were obtained in a study of OX40 agonist ivuxolimab in advanced cancers. At the level of the study: Patients received ivuxolimab, an intravenous treatment, every 2 weeks at 0.01 to 10 mg/kg.

Notes on the study in general: It was not determined which antigens were specifically recognized by the peripheral T cells that had undergone clonal expansion.

The sample in question was CD4+ or CD8+ T cells sorted from blood, obtained in a trial of the OX40 agonist ivuxolimab. This clonotype was sampled from an adult with an advanced solid tumor such as melanoma, head and neck, liver or kidney cancer.

CDR3 in DNA: TGTGCCAGCAGCCCGCCCGCACAAGAGACCCAGTACTTC. Translated, it gives CASSPPAQETQYF. The gene calls are TRBV28 and TRBJ2-5; D remains unclear. This CDR3 comprises 13 residues. The germline V gene has CDR1 MDHEN and CDR2 SYDVKM. V lost 6 bases and J lost 2, with 10 bases in between.